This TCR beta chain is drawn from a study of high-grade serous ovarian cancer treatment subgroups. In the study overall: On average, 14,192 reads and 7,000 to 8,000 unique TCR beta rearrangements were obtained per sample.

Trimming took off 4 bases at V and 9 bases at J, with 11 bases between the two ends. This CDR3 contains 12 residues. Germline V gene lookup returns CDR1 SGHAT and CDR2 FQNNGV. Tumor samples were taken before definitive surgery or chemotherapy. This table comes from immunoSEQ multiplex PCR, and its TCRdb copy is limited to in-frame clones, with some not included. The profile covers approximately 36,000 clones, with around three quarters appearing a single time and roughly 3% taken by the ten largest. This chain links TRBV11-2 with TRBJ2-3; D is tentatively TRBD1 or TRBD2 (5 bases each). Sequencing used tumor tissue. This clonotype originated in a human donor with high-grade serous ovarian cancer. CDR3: CASSSDRGTQYF. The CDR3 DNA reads TGTGCCAGCAGCTCTGACAGAGGGACGCAGTATTTT.